These T cell receptor beta chains were read from a single sample in a study of blood T cell repertoires in COVID-19. Profiled with immunoSEQ multiplex PCR; TCRdb holds only in-frame clones, not every one. This table holds more than 200,000 clones, 80% to 90% found once. Specimen: peripheral blood. The source is a woman in her 40s who had recovered from COVID-19. Both conserved end residues are part of each CDR3. The D gene is left open where the match is weak. A row's size may be missing; if present it is once, few, many or a size class.

>TRBJ2-7|14|TRBV19|NA|NA
TGTGCCAGTAGTATTGGACGGACAGACTACGAGCAGTACTTC
CASSIGRTDYEQYF
>TRBJ1-1|14|TRBV7-2|NA|NA
TGTGCCAGCAGCGCGACCCCAGGGGTTACTGAAGCTTTCTTT
CASSATPGVTEAFF
>TRBJ2-6|15|TRBV10-3|TRBD1|NA
TGTGCCATCAGCCCGACAGGGACCGGGGCCAACGTCCTGACTTTC
CAISPTGTGANVLTF
>TRBJ2-7|15|TRBV4-3|TRBD2|NA
TGCGCCAGCAGTCAGCTCCGGGACTATCGATACGAGCAGTACTTC
CASSQLRDYRYEQYF
>TRBJ1-2|12|TRBV7-9|NA|NA
TGTGCCACCCTAGGGACACACTATGGCTACACCTTC
CATLGTHYGYTF
>TRBJ2-1|15|TRBV7-2|TRBD2|NA
TGTGCCAGCAGCTCCCGACTAGCGGGGGATAGCGAGCAGTTCTTC
CASSSRLAGDSEQFF
>TRBJ2-1|15|TRBV6-1|NA|NA
TGTGCCAGCAGTGAACAAGCTAGGGAGTTCGATGAGCAGTTCTTC
CASSEQAREFDEQFF
>TRBJ2-3|15|TRBV5-1|TRBD1|NA
TGCGCCAGCAGCTTCGGACAGGGTGGCACAGATACGCAGTATTTT
CASSFGQGGTDTQYF
>TRBJ1-1|14|TRBV7-8|TRBD1|NA
TGTGCCAGCAGCTTATCTGACAGGGTCACTGAAGCTTTCTTT
CASSLSDRVTEAFF
>TRBJ1-5|13|TRBV12-3/TRBV12-4|NA|NA
TGTGCCAGCAGGCGTAATAGCAATCAGCCCCAGCATTTT
CASRRNSNQPQHF
>TRBJ2-5|12|TRBV6-5|NA|NA
TGTGCCAGCAGACGGAGGGAAGAGACCCAGTACTTC
CASRRREETQYF
>TRBJ2-2|13|TRBV6-5|NA|NA
TGTGCCAGCAGTTTTGGGGCCACCGGGGAGCTGTTTTTT
CASSFGATGELFF
>TRBJ2-1|15|TRBV21-1|NA|NA
TGTGCCAGCAGCAAAGGAGGACTAGGGGCAAATGAGCAGTTCTTC
CASSKGGLGANEQFF
>TRBJ2-7|14|TRBV27|NA|NA
TGTGCCAGCAGCATTGAGGGAGACTCCTACGAGCAGTACTTC
CASSIEGDSYEQYF
>TRBJ2-1|13|TRBV14|TRBD1|once
TGTGCCAGCAGCCCTACAGGGGACAGTGAGCAGTTCTTC
CASSPTGDSEQFF
>TRBJ1-5|16|TRBV6-1|TRBD1|NA
TGTGCCAGCAGTGAAGCTCGAGGGGGCATCGGTCAGCCCCAGCATTTT
CASSEARGGIGQPQHF
>TRBJ2-7|13|TRBV9|NA|NA
TGTGCCAGCAGCGTAGGGCCCGGCGGCGAGCAGTACTTC
CASSVGPGGEQYF
>TRBJ1-2|15|TRBV3-1/TRBV3-2|NA|few
TGTGCCAGCAGCCCATACGGAACAGGGTCGGATGGCTACACCTTC
CASSPYGTGSDGYTF
>TRBJ1-1|14|TRBV5-1|TRBD1|NA
TGCGCCAGCAGCTGGACAGGGGAGGCGACTGAAGCTTTCTTT
CASSWTGEATEAFF
>TRBJ2-6|18|TRBV6-1|TRBD1|NA
TGTGCCAGCAGTGTAAGAAGACAGGGCCTCACTGGGGCCAACGTCCTGACTTTC
CASSVRRQGLTGANVLTF
>TRBJ2-3|18|TRBV3-1/TRBV3-2|TRBD1|NA
TGTGCCAGCAGCCAACTGCCCCCGGGGACAGGGGGCTCAGATACGCAGTATTTT
CASSQLPPGTGGSDTQYF
>TRBJ2-2|14|TRBV3-1/TRBV3-2|NA|NA
TGTGCCAGCAGCCTTGGGCGCAATGTCGGGGAGCTGTTTTTT
CASSLGRNVGELFF
>TRBJ2-5|13|TRBV2|TRBD2|NA
TGTGCCAGCCTCGCGGGGGAAGGAGAGACCCAGTACTTC
CASLAGEGETQYF
>TRBJ2-5|12|TRBV7-9|NA|NA
TGTGCCAGCAGCTCCCGCCACGGGACCCAGTACTTC
CASSSRHGTQYF
>TRBJ2-7|13|TRBV11-2|NA|NA
TGTGCCAGCAGCCTGGGACTGTTCTTCGAGCAGTACTTC
CASSLGLFFEQYF
>TRBJ2-5|15|TRBV5-1|TRBD1|NA
TGCGCCAGCCAATATACAGGGGAGAGTGGCGAGACCCAGTACTTC
CASQYTGESGETQYF
>TRBJ2-2|14|TRBV7-3|NA|NA
TGTGCCAGCAGCGAGAGGGTGAACACCGGGGAGCTGTTTTTT
CASSERVNTGELFF
>TRBJ2-7|15|TRBV5-4|TRBD1|once
TGTGCCAGCAGCGCGCCGGGACAGGGGACCTACGAGCAGTACTTC
CASSAPGQGTYEQYF
>TRBJ2-2|16|TRBV5-1|NA|few
TGCGCCAGCCTCGCTGCCCCAGGGTTTAACACCGGGGAGCTGTTTTTT
CASLAAPGFNTGELFF
>TRBJ2-5|17|TRBV3-1/TRBV3-2|NA|NA
TGTGCCAGCAGCCAAGAGTTAGAGGGGGGGGAATTGGAGACCCAGTACTTC
CASSQELEGGELETQYF
>TRBJ2-7|14|TRBV5-1|NA|NA
TGCGCCAGCAGCCCTGAGGGCAATCCCTACGAGCAGTACTTC
CASSPEGNPYEQYF
>TRBJ2-5|14|TRBV30|NA|NA
TGTGCCTTGAAACCAGGGGCCGGACAAGAGACCCAGTACTTC
CALKPGAGQETQYF
>TRBJ2-3|14|TRBV25-1|NA|NA
TGTGCCAGCAGTGTTGGCGGAGGCACAGATACGCAGTATTTT
CASSVGGGTDTQYF
>TRBJ2-2|15|TRBV7-9|NA|NA
TGTGCCAGCAGCCGACAGTCCCCAGACACCGGGGAGCTGTTTTTT
CASSRQSPDTGELFF
>TRBJ1-2|10|TRBV29-1|NA|NA
TGCAGCGTCTACAGCTATGGCTACACCTTC
CSVYSYGYTF
>TRBJ2-1|14|TRBV11-1|NA|once
TGTGCCAGCAGCTTTGGACAGTGGGCGAATGAGCAGTTCTTC
CASSFGQWANEQFF
>TRBJ1-5|13|TRBV5-5|NA|few
TGTGCCAGCAGCTTGCTGTCCGGGCAGCCCCAGCATTTT
CASSLLSGQPQHF
>TRBJ1-5|13|TRBV24-1|NA|NA
TGTGCCACCAATAAGGGGCCCTATCAGCCCCAGCATTTT
CATNKGPYQPQHF
>TRBJ2-7|15|TRBV6-6|TRBD1|NA
TGTGCCAGCAGTTACGAGGGACAGGGGACCTACGAGCAGTACTTC
CASSYEGQGTYEQYF
>TRBJ1-6|17|TRBV20-1|NA|NA
TGCAGTGCTAGTATTAGGGGACACCTCTCGGATAATTCACCCCTCCACTTT
CSASIRGHLSDNSPLHF
>TRBJ1-4|14|TRBV4-1|TRBD1|NA
TGCGCCAGCAGACGGGACAGCCTTAATGAAAAACTGTTTTTT
CASRRDSLNEKLFF
>TRBJ2-1|13|TRBV7-8|TRBD1|NA
TGTGCCAGCAGCGGGCGGACAGGCAATGAGCAGTTCTTC
CASSGRTGNEQFF
>TRBJ2-2|14|TRBV10-3|NA|NA
TGTGCCATCCTGGACAGTTCGAACACCGGGGAGCTGTTTTTT
CAILDSSNTGELFF
>TRBJ2-7|14|TRBV7-3|NA|NA
TGTGCCAGCAGCTTAAGCCCAGGTTCCTACGAGCAGTACTTC
CASSLSPGSYEQYF